These 2 T cell receptor beta chains originate from one sample sequenced in a study of metastatic and nonmetastatic thyroid tumors (dated by TCRdb to 2020 to 2021). No treatment had been received by any patient before thyroid surgery. The library was generated by PCR. The run used an Illumina HiSeq 4000. Starting from the raw public reads, TCRdb applied fastp trimming at Q25, assembled clones with MiXCR and retained in-frame beta chains. A total of about 39,000 clones appear in this sample, 18% of them only once. Of the sample, approximately 15% is held by the ten largest clones. Sequences were obtained from tumor tissue. The receptor set was obtained from a female donor with papillary thyroid cancer or a benign thyroid nodule (not recorded which). Some clones in this sample may be carry-over from other donors' samples.

This clone came up many times. The rearrangement links TRBV20-1 to TRBJ2-1, with 8 bases fitting TRBD2. Germline V gene data show CDR1 as DFQATT and CDR2 as SNEGSKA (reference sequence). Losses at the gene ends were 4 bases for V and 4 bases for J; bases not matched to a gene: 9. CDR3 length equals 15 residues. CDR3 coding DNA: TGCAGTGCTACACAAACTAGCGGCCTTTACAATGAGCAGTTCTTC. Its protein product is CSATQTSGLYNEQFF.

This clone was seen at least ten times. The chain joins TRBV28 to TRBJ2-1, with TRBD2 matching 10 bases. This CDR3 spans 15 amino acids. Germline V gives CDR1 MDHEN, CDR2 SYDVKM. V lost 5 bases, J lost 6 bases, and 7 bases stayed unmatched. The CDR3 here is CASSPTSGPFNEQFF. CDR3 bases: TGTGCCAGCAGTCCGACTAGCGGGCCGTTCAATGAGCAGTTCTTC.